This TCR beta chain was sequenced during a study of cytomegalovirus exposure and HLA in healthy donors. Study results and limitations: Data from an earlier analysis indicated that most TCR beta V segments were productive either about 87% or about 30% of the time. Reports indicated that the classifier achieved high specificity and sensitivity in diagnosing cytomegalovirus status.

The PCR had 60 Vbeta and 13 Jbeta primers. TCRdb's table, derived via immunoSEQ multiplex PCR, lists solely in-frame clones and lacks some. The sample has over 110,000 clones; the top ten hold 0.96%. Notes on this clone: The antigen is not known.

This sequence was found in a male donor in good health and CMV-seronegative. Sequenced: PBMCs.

The CDR3 region is CASSPTPGRAETQYF. Here the CDR3 DNA reads TGTGCCAGTAGTCCAACTCCGGGAAGGGCAGAGACCCAGTACTTC. The chain uses TRBV19 and TRBJ2-5, with D possibly matching TRBD2 (5 bases). The CDR3 is made up of 15 amino acids. Trimming took off 5 bases at V and 4 bases at J, with 17 bases between the two ends. Germline V gene lookup returns CDR1 LNHDA and CDR2 SQIVND (reference sequence).